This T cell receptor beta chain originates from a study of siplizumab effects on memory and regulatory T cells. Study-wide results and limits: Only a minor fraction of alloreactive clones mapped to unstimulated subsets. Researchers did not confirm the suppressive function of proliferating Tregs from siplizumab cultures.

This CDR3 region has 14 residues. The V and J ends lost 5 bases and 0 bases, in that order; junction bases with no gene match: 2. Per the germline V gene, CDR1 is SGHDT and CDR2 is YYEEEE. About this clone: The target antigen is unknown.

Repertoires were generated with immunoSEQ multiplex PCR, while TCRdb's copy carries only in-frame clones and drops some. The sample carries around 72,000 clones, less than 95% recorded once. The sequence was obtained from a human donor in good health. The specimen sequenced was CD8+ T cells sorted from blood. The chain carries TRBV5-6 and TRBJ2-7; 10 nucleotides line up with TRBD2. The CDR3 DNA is TGTGCCAGCAGTTCTAGCGGGAGCTCCTACGAGCAGTACTTC. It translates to CASSSSGSSYEQYF.